This T cell receptor (beta chain) was identified during a study of T-cell reconstitution after alpha-beta-depleted transplantation in children listed by TCRdb under 2016. Study-level background: T-cell immune reconstitution after TCRalphabeta/CD19-depleted allogeneic hematopoietic cell transplantation in children was quantitatively tracked in the study by means of TCR repertoire profiling.

The CDR3 runs 15 amino acids, cysteine and phenylalanine included. Only CDR3 DNA is held: 45 bases, read in frame from base 1. Trimming costs V 3 bases and J 7 bases, and their ends lie 15 bases apart. This clonotype has at least ten counts. Its cognate antigen has yet to be identified. Base qualities are missing; no much larger clone stands one base away. The protocol used for the library was PCR. The sequencing machine was an Illumina HiSeq 2500. To normalize quantification of the TCRbeta repertoire, the TCR libraries were built with molecular barcoding that relied on unique molecular identifiers. The public reads were reanalyzed by TCRdb: fastp trimming at Q25, MiXCR alignment, in-frame beta chains only. Each CDR3 protein appears once, grouped with its most common genes and DNA. The sample table records approximately 190,000 distinct CDR3 sequences; 5.5% to 7% of these occur just once. Under 6% of the sample belongs to the ten largest clones.

Overall study outcomes, separate from this receptor: In some patients, the high TCRbeta diversity seen at day 60 was put down to recipient T cells and intrathymic progenitors that had survived conditioning. Apparently early alphabetaT-cell count recovery about two months after transplant reportedly relied on only several hundred rapidly expanded clones derived from non-depleted graft cells. The frequencies of hyperexpanded clones fell over the following months, and after one year, T-cell counts and TCRbeta diversity were mostly attributed to newly produced T cells.

The treatment or condition label here, explained by the study, means: allogeneic hematopoietic cell transplantation with graft depleted of TCRalphabeta T cells and CD19 B cells. The children who served as transplant recipients had been given grafts of TCRalphabeta/CD19-depleted allogeneic hematopoietic cells. Specimen: PBMCs, collected before TCRalphabeta/CD19-depleted stem cell transplant. The TCR was taken from a girl in the first two years of life with combined immunodeficiency, due to receive a stem cell transplant. The sequence links TRBV12-3 or TRBV12-4 to TRBJ1-4, with the D segment identity uncertain. The CDR3 here reads CASSLLGFVGEKLFF. The nucleotide sequence reads TGTGCCAGCAGTTTGCTGGGTTTCGTCGGTGAAAAACTGTTTTTT.